One and the same sample provided the 14 T cell receptor beta chains below, sequenced in a study of identical twins. TCRdb reanalysed the 5' RACE reads using MiXCR and keeps one entry per CDR3 protein. The data contain about 300,000 distinct CDR3 sequences, 9% to 15% of them seen just once; the ten biggest clones take up 6% to 9%. These same records also appear under a second study, on yellow fever vaccine responses in identical twins.

Sequenced: CD8+ T cells sorted from blood. The receptors were gathered from a woman under 30 in good health.

The chain is built from TRBV20-1 and TRBJ2-1, with 10 bases identical to TRBD1. The CDR3 totals 17 residues. The trim removed 0 bases at V and 7 bases at J, leaving 12 bases unmatched. Germline V gene data show CDR1 as DFQATT and CDR2 as SNEGSKA (reference sequence). DNA of the CDR3: TGCAGTGCTAGAGATTTCTTTCGGGACAGGGGAGGGAATGAGCAGTTCTTC. It yields the protein CSARDFFRDRGGNEQFF.

The CDR3 coding sequence is TGTGCCAGCAGCTTCGGGACAAACTCCTACGAGCAGTACTTC. Protein product: CASSFGTNSYEQYF. V gene TRBV5-6 combines with J gene TRBJ2-7; maybe TRBD1 (6 bases). This CDR3 is 14 amino acids long. Germline V lookup: CDR1 SGHDT, CDR2 YYEEEE. V lost 2 bases and J lost 0, with 9 bases in between.

The V and J genes are TRBV12-3 or TRBV12-4 and TRBJ2-5, with D unclear. Trimming stripped 4 bases from V and 5 bases from J, with 11 bases between. The CDR3 contains 13 residues. CDR3 in amino acids: CASSYLRRETQYF. The CDR3 nucleotides are TGTGCCAGCAGTTATCTCAGGCGGGAGACCCAGTACTTC.

V gene TRBV4-1 combines with J gene TRBJ2-1; 7 nucleotides agree with TRBD2. The V gene's germline CDR1 is MGHRA and CDR2 YSYEKL. Trimming cost V 1 base and J 7 bases; bases outside gene matches: 7. The CDR3 is 15 amino acids. In DNA, the CDR3 is TGCGCCAGCAGCCAAGTGGGAGGCGGGGGAAATGAGCAGTTCTTC. Translating it yields CASSQVGGGGNEQFF.

This clonotype was picked up a small number of times. This rearrangement joins TRBV7-9 to TRBJ2-2; D is ambiguous. With 1 base removed from V and 0 bases from J, the gap between germline ends came to 12 bases. From germline, CDR1 is SEHNR and CDR2 FQNEAQ (reference sequence). The CDR3 length is 17 residues. Written as DNA, the CDR3 is TGTGCCAGCAGCTTAGGCCTGGGAATGACGAACACCGGGGAGCTGTTTTTT. Residues: CASSLGLGMTNTGELFF.

This clonotype has just a few counts. The V gene is TRBV25-1, the J gene TRBJ2-2; D may be TRBD2 (5 bases). The CDR3 is made up of 15 amino acids. Trimming cost V 2 bases and J 5 bases, with 12 bases left between them. The germline V gene has CDR1 MGHDK and CDR2 SYGVNS. The CDR3 reads CASSEPGMLTGELFF. The CDR3 DNA follows: TGTGCCAGCAGTGAACCGGGAATGTTAACCGGGGAGCTGTTTTTT.

This clonotype has more than one count but fewer than ten. The chain couples TRBV9 to TRBJ2-7, with D unclear. This CDR3 region has 14 residues. The germline V gene has CDR1 SGDLS and CDR2 YYNGEE. Trimming stripped 0 bases from V and 2 bases from J, with 9 bases between. In nucleotides, the CDR3 is TGTGCCAGCAGCGTAGGTAGCCAGACCTACGAGCAGTACTTC. This codes for CASSVGSQTYEQYF. The entire variable domain, with the rest obtained from reference TRBV9 and TRBJ2-7, is as follows: DSGVTQTPKHLITATGQRVTLRCSPRSGDLSVYWYQQSLDQGLQFLIQYYNGEERAKGNILERFSAQQFPDLHSELNLSSLELGDSALYFCASSVGSQTYEQYFGPGTRLTVT.

In this sample, this clonotype turned up many times. This chain links TRBV7-3 with TRBJ2-3; D remains unclear. The CDR3 runs 15 residues. Trimming stripped 2 bases from V and 6 bases from J, with 15 bases between. Germline-derived CDR1 and CDR2 are SGHTA and FQGTGA. The chain's CDR3 is CASSLDYATGDTQYF. CDR3 nucleotide sequence: TGTGCCAGCAGCTTAGATTACGCGACTGGGGATACGCAGTATTTT.

This clonotype was seen at least ten times. This chain joins TRBV4-1 and TRBJ2-5; TRBD2 agrees at 14 bases. This CDR3 region has 17 residues. The germline V gene has CDR1 MGHRA and CDR2 YSYEKL. J was trimmed by 2 bases and V by 1 base; bases with no gene match: 3. The CDR3 here is CASSQGLAGGPQETQYF. CDR3 nucleotides: TGCGCCAGCAGCCAAGGACTAGCGGGGGGGCCTCAAGAGACCCAGTACTTC.

This chain links TRBV7-9 with TRBJ2-7; 7 bases align to TRBD1. Germline CDR1 reads SEHNR; CDR2 reads FQNEAQ (reference sequence). V lost 1 base to trimming and J lost 3 bases; unmatched junction nucleotides: 6. CDR3 length equals 15 residues. CDR3 DNA sequence: TGTGCCAGCAGCTTAGGACAGGGTCTTCTCTACGAGCAGTACGTC. It is translated as CASSLGQGLLYEQYV.

This rearrangement joins TRBV6-1 to TRBJ2-1; tentatively, D is TRBD2 (6 bases). The CDR3 sequence is 15 residues long. The germline CDR1 and CDR2 sequences are MNHNS and SASEGT. The V and J ends lost 1 base and 2 bases respectively, with 9 bases between them. CDR3 amino acids: CASSEGRVAYNEQFF. As DNA, the CDR3 is TGTGCCAGCAGTGAAGGGAGGGTGGCCTACAATGAGCAGTTCTTC.

The chain couples TRBV6-1 to TRBJ2-7, with D perhaps matching TRBD1 or TRBD2 (5 bases each). In germline, CDR1 is MNHNS, CDR2 SASEGT. The CDR3 is 14 amino acids. Deletions cut 7 bases from V and 3 bases from J, with 16 bases between. CDR3 sequence reads: CASTPGRTNYEQYF. As DNA, the CDR3 is TGTGCCAGCACCCCGGGACGAACAAACTACGAGCAGTACTTC.

The V call is TRBV25-1, the J call TRBJ1-1; the D gene is possibly TRBD1 (5 bases). The CDR3 sequence is 14 residues long. V shed 6 bases and J shed 5 bases, with 16 bases lying between them. CDR1 and CDR2 from the germline V gene are MGHDK and SYGVNS. This CDR3 is CASRLGGARTEAFF. CDR3 nucleotide sequence: TGTGCCAGCAGGCTGGGAGGGGCAAGGACTGAAGCTTTCTTT.

This clonotype was seen only a few times. The V call is TRBV4-1, the J call TRBJ1-2; D is undetermined. The CDR3 is 13 amino acids. The ends were cut back, 1 base at V and 7 bases at J, with 10 bases in the middle. CDR1 MGHRA and CDR2 YSYEKL come from the germline V gene. CDR3 sequence reads: CASSQGPAAGYTF. The CDR3 nucleotides read TGCGCCAGCAGCCAAGGACCCGCTGCTGGCTACACCTTC.